Following are 21 T cell receptor beta chains from one sample sequenced in a study of blood T cells in healthy people across ages. A second PCR of 7 to 11 cycles used a sample-barcoded 5' primer and a J-beta primer mix. TCRdb fed the 5' RACE reads into MiXCR, producing one record per CDR3 protein. This table holds 1,800,000 or so distinct CDR3 sequences, around 40% found once. Sequencing used blood. The receptors shown here come from a human donor in good health.

This chain uses TRBV7-8 with TRBJ2-1; the match to TRBD2 covers 8 bases. Germline V gives CDR1 SGHVS, CDR2 FQNEAQ. This CDR3 has 20 amino acids. Trimming took 4 bases from V and 2 from J; bases not matched to a gene: 19. CDR3 coding DNA: TGTGCCAGCAGCTGGAACTCGGCCCGGACTAGCCGTTCTACCTACAATGAGCAGTTCTTC. It specifies CASSWNSARTSRSTYNEQFF.

This clonotype was seen more than once but under ten times. The rearrangement uses TRBV29-1 and TRBJ2-5; no firm D call. With the DNA end fitting TRBJ2-7 better, the J assignment may be wrong. The CDR3 extends over 14 amino acids. Germline CDR1 SQVTM, CDR2 ANQGSEA. The CDR3 loop is CSVAIQDPTYEQYF. The DNA for the CDR3 is TGCAGCGTTGCGATTCAGGACCCCACCTACGAGCAGTACTTC.

The J gene is TRBJ1-2, the V gene TRBV20-1, with D unclear. The germline V gene has CDR1 DFQATT and CDR2 SNEGSKA (reference sequence). Trimming took 5 bases from V and 4 from J, leaving 8 bases between them. The CDR3 covers 11 residues. CDR3 residues: CSAADFYGYTF. For the CDR3, the DNA is TGCAGTGCTGCAGACTTCTATGGCTACACCTTC.

The chain is built from TRBV9 and TRBJ2-3, with D possibly being TRBD2 (6 bases). V was pared by 0 bases and J by 2 bases, with 13 bases between. This CDR3 region has 16 residues. In germline, CDR1 is SGDLS, CDR2 YYNGEE. Here the CDR3 reads CASSVVAGLFTDTQYF. In nucleotides, the CDR3 is TGTGCCAGCAGCGTAGTGGCGGGACTCTTCACAGATACGCAGTATTTT.

The chain employs TRBV5-1 and TRBJ1-6, with 10 bases fitting TRBD1. CDR3 length equals 15 residues. J gave up 10 bases and V 1 base, and 5 bases lay outside the gene matches. The V gene's germline CDR1 is SGHRS and CDR2 YFSETQ. The CDR3 bases are TGCGCCAGCAGCTTGAGGGACAGGGGACAATCACCCCTCCACTTT. Translating it yields CASSLRDRGQSPLHF.

This rearrangement joins TRBV9 to TRBJ1-2; TRBD1 matches at 8 bases. This CDR3 region has 15 residues. Germline trimming cut 3 bases from V and 3 bases from J; bases unmatched to any gene: 7. The germline V gene has CDR1 SGDLS and CDR2 YYNGEE. This chain's CDR3 is CASSGPNRGYYGYTF. Written as DNA, the CDR3 is TGTGCCAGCAGCGGGCCGAACAGGGGGTACTATGGCTACACCTTC.

This clonotype was counted many times. V usage is TRBV12-3 or TRBV12-4 and J usage is TRBJ2-6; TRBD1 aligns across 7 bases. The CDR3 loop spans 16 amino acids. After removal of 6 bases from V and 1 base from J, the junction contained 6 bases not matched to a gene. CDR3 coding DNA: TGTGCCAGCAGACGGACAGGTCTGTCTGGGGCCAACGTCCTGACTTTC. It specifies CASRRTGLSGANVLTF.

This chain joins TRBV27 and TRBJ2-4; 8 positions agree with TRBD2. The J call is in doubt because the DNA end fits TRBJ2-7 better. Looked up from germline, CDR1 is MNHEY and CDR2 is SMNVEV (reference sequence). CDR3 length: 16 amino acids. The CDR3 region has the DNA TGTGCCAGCAGTCATCTACTTGCGGGGGGACCTTACGAGCAGTACTTC. Translated, it gives CASSHLLAGGPYEQYF.

The gene calls are TRBV7-3 and TRBJ1-1; 12 nucleotides match TRBD1. CDR1 and CDR2 (germline): SGHTA, FQGTGA. V shed 5 bases, J shed 5 bases, and the junction held 6 bases outside the gene matches. This CDR3 has 15 residues. The CDR3 spells CASSPGQGARTEAFF. In nucleotides, the CDR3 is TGTGCCAGCAGCCCGGGACAGGGGGCGAGGACTGAAGCTTTCTTT.

This CDR3 is CASSSLTDAYEQYF. CDR3 nucleotides: TGTGCCAGCAGCTCACTTACTGACGCCTACGAGCAGTACTTC. This chain links TRBV7-8 with TRBJ2-7, with D uncertain. Germline CDR1 SGHVS, CDR2 FQNEAQ. This CDR3 is built from 14 residues. V was trimmed by 4 bases and J by 2 bases, leaving 12 bases between them.

The chain links TRBV7-2 to TRBJ2-5, with D perhaps being TRBD1 or TRBD2 (5 bases each). The CDR3 is 15 amino acids. The germline gives CDR1 SGHTA, CDR2 FQGNSA. V was shortened by 3 bases and J by 4 bases, with 15 bases between the two germline ends. The CDR3 loop reads CASSLGRGYGETQYF. In DNA, the CDR3 is TGTGCCAGCAGCTTGGGTCGGGGCTATGGAGAGACCCAGTACTTC.

This clonotype was observed a handful of times. The rearrangement joins TRBV4-3 to TRBJ1-2; D ambiguous. The CDR3 is 15 residues long. The V gene lost 1 base and the J gene lost 7 bases, with 16 bases spanning the gap. CDR1 is LGHNA and CDR2 is YSLEER in the germline V gene. The CDR3 region is CASSQGLDSVRGYTF. The CDR3 nucleotides read TGCGCCAGCAGCCAAGGCCTAGACTCAGTGCGTGGCTACACCTTC.

Only a few counts were recorded for this clonotype. The CDR3 DNA sequence: TGCAGCGTTGAACAGGGGCCTGGCTACACCTTC. Residues: CSVEQGPGYTF. The V gene is TRBV29-1, the J gene TRBJ1-2; a possible D gene is TRBD1 (6 bases). The V and J ends lost 2 bases and 7 bases respectively, with 8 bases between them. The CDR3 has 11 residues. The germline V gene encodes CDR1 SQVTM and CDR2 ANQGSEA. Variable domain in full (rest from reference TRBV29-1 and TRBJ1-2): SAVISQKPSRDICQRGTSLTIQCQVDSQVTMMFWYRQQPGQSLTLIATANQGSEATYESGFVIDKFPISRPNLTFSTLTVSNMSPEDSSIYLCSVEQGPGYTFGSGTRLTVV.

This clonotype was recorded once. V usage is TRBV9 and J usage is TRBJ1-2, with 7 nucleotides matching TRBD1. The CDR3 contains 13 residues. J lost 7 bases, V lost 4 bases, and 7 bases had no gene match. The germline V gene encodes CDR1 SGDLS and CDR2 YYNGEE. CDR3 loop: CASSPLGQIGYTF. In DNA form, the CDR3 reads TGTGCCAGCAGCCCATTGGGACAGATTGGCTACACCTTC.

Notes on this clonotype: One end of the junction varies from germline; a read error may be responsible. This chain connects TRBV5-1 to TRBJ2-5; a possible D gene is TRBD2 (6 bases). Germline V gives CDR1 SGHRS, CDR2 YFSETQ. The length of the CDR3 is 17 residues. CDR3: CANSFGHSGVIGETQYF. The DNA for the CDR3 is TGCGCCAACAGCTTCGGTCACTCGGGGGTCATCGGAGAGACCCAGTACTTC.

This clonotype was detected only a few times. The chain combines TRBV7-6 with TRBJ2-5; possibly TRBD1 for D (6 bases). The J call may be faulty, since TRBJ2-7 better matches the DNA end. The germline V gene encodes CDR1 SGHVS and CDR2 FNYEAQ. The CDR3 consists of 17 residues. CDR3 amino acids: CASSLAVHRDKTYEQYF. The CDR3, as DNA: TGTGCCAGCAGCTTAGCGGTGCACCGGGACAAAACCTACGAGCAGTACTTC.

In its sample, this clonotype was seen many times. The rearrangement links TRBV7-3 to TRBJ2-7; no clear D gene. V gave up 5 bases and J gave up 2 bases, with 19 bases separating them. The CDR3 loop spans 16 amino acids. The V gene's germline CDR1 is SGHTA and CDR2 FQGTGA. CDR3 sequence: CASSLIRSASTYEQYF. DNA for the CDR3: TGTGCCAGCAGCCTCATCCGGAGTGCTTCTACCTACGAGCAGTACTTC.

The table lists this clonotype with a few counts. The chain combines TRBV24-1 with TRBJ2-1, with unresolved D. The CDR3 contains 15 residues. In germline, CDR1 is KGHDR, CDR2 SFDVKD. The V end lost 5 bases, the J end lost 3 bases, and 13 bases lay between the germline ends. The DNA of the CDR3 is TGTGCCACCAGTGCCCCGGGTTGGGTCTACAATGAGCAGTTCTTC. As protein: CATSAPGWVYNEQFF.

This clonotype has only a few counts. The chain recombines TRBV11-2 with TRBJ2-3; 8 nucleotides match TRBD2. The germline V gene encodes CDR1 SGHAT and CDR2 FQNNGV. V shed 3 bases and J 4 bases; nucleotides not matched to a gene: 6. CDR3 length equals 15 residues. This CDR3 reads CASSLVGGASDTQYF. CDR3 DNA: TGTGCCAGCAGCTTGGTCGGGGGGGCATCAGATACGCAGTATTTT. Full variable domain (rest looked up from reference TRBV11-2 and TRBJ2-3): EAGVAQSPRYKIIEKRQSVAFWCNPISGHATLYWYQQILGQGPKLLIQFQNNGVVDDSQLPKDRFSAERLKGVDSTLKIQPAKLEDSAVYLCASSLVGGASDTQYFGPGTRLTVL.

The V gene is TRBV19, the J gene TRBJ2-1, with D perhaps TRBD1 or TRBD2 (5 bases each). Germline loops: CDR1 LNHDA, CDR2 SQIVND (reference sequence). The V gene lost 0 bases and the J gene lost 5 bases, with 11 bases spanning the gap. This CDR3 is built from 15 residues. This CDR3 reads CASSIERDGDNEQFF. The CDR3 DNA reads TGTGCCAGTAGTATAGAGAGGGACGGAGACAATGAGCAGTTCTTC.

The rearrangement links TRBV24-1 to TRBJ2-1; no clear D gene. Looked up from germline, CDR1 is KGHDR and CDR2 is SFDVKD. CDR3 size: 15 residues. V shed 0 bases and J shed 5 bases, with 10 bases lying between them. CDR3 bases: TGTGCCACCAGTGATTTGACAGACCCGAACAATGAGCAGTTCTTC. Protein: CATSDLTDPNNEQFF.